This T cell receptor (beta chain) comes out of a study of T cells after yellow fever vaccination. The germline gives CDR1 SGHRS, CDR2 YFSETQ. Between the trimmed V and J ends, which lost 0 bases and 9 bases, there was a span of 13 bases. The CDR3 contains 14 residues. This clonotype was counted between two and nine times. In making TCR cDNA, 5'RACE template switching added a universal primer site and UMIs to it. MiXCR, run by TCRdb on the 5' RACE reads, gives a single entry per CDR3 protein. The repertoire has 150,000 to 200,000 distinct CDR3 sequences, approximately 11% of them found once; the top ten carry 35% to 40%.

This chain links TRBV5-1 with TRBJ1-5; D is ambiguous. The TCR comes from a man aged 18 to 29 who received the YFV17D yellow fever vaccine. The sequencing used CD8+ T cells sorted from PBMCs, collected 15 days after the yellow fever booster vaccination. The DNA of the CDR3 is TGCGCCAGCAGCTTGGCCAGTGGTGGACTGCCCCAGCATTTT. It is translated as CASSLASGGLPQHF. The full variable domain, completed using reference TRBV5-1 and TRBJ1-5, is KAGVTQTPRYLIKTRGQQVTLSCSPISGHRSVSWYQQTPGQGLQFLFEYFSETQRNKGNFPGRFSGRQFSNSRSEMNVSTLELGDSALYLCASSLASGGLPQHFGDGTRLSIL.